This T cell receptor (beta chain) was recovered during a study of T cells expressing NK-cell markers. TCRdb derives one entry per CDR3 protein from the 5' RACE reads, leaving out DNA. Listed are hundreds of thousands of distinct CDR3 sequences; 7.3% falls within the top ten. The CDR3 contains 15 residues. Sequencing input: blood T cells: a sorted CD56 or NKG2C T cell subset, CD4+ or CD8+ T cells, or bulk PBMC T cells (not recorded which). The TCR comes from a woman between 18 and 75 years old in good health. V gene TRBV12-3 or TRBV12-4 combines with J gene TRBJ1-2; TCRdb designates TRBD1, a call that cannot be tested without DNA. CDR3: CASTLPGQGGHGYTF.